The entry that follows covers one TCR beta chain sequence. What it binds is unknown. The data originate from a study of human versus mouse CDR3 diversity and MHC coevolution. The overall study: Between roughly 0.6 x 10^7 and 1.8 x 10^7 valid reads came from each sample.

The protocol was immunoSEQ multiplex PCR, while the TCRdb copy is restricted to in-frame clones and leaves out a portion. This sample carries over 60,000 clones, 85% to 95% of them seen once, and the ten largest clones take less than 0.19%. CDR1 SQVTM and CDR2 ANQGSEA come from the germline V gene. With V trimmed by 8 bases and J by 5 bases, 13 bases remained unmatched. The CDR3 is made up of 15 amino acids. Study-wide results and limits: The lowest clonal inequality scores came from most of the three human donors. Mice had fewer CDR3 deletions and insertions than humans on average. Humans had the largest estimated TCR beta repertoire, some 1.7 million clonotypes.

The specimen was naive CD4+ T cells from blood. Specified subset: CD45RO-negative CD62L-positive naive CD4 T cells. This chain connects TRBV29-1 to TRBJ2-5; TRBD1 aligns across 11 bases. The receptor was isolated from a person between 25 and 75 years old in good health. DNA of the CDR3: TGCAGCTCGTACGGGACAGGGGGGTTTGAGGAGACCCAGTACTTC. It encodes CSSYGTGGFEETQYF.